This TCR beta chain was sequenced during a study of cytomegalovirus exposure and HLA in healthy donors (dated by TCRdb to 2017 to 2019). Concerning the study at large: According to an earlier analysis of a few hundred of the donors, about 170 million T cells yielded over 90 million unique TCR beta sequences and about 300 Gb of sequence data. Approximately 300 gigabases of sequencing data and tens of millions of unique TCR sequences made up an early release that covered approximately 650 HLA-typed donors. Among the approximately 420 genotyped donors, around 81% belonged to the genetic ancestry cluster associated with self-reported Caucasian donors. The study was designed to test whether signatures of past pathogen exposure could be identified by cataloging public T cell receptors. The T cell repertoires of 666 subjects were profiled by immunosequencing and related to cytomegalovirus serostatus. A separate validation cohort of more than 100 different subjects was used in addition to the 666-subject first cohort. To predict cytomegalovirus infection status, the study brought together high-throughput TCR immunosequencing, statistical association of individual TCRs with disease status, and machine learning. To study patterns of TCR occurrence, a later analysis re-analyzed previously published TCR beta repertoires from more than 550 donors and added high-resolution HLA genotyping. Rather than using new phenotypic data, the later analysis identified candidate immune exposures from TCR beta sequences and from how often those sequences occurred across donors. An earlier analysis of roughly 580 of the donors used high-throughput TCR beta sequencing to judge whether each TCR beta V gene segment behaved as functional or pseudogenic. Donor age, sex, ethnicity and CMV serostatus were compiled together with the repertoire data. In a later genetic analysis, genome-wide SNP genotypes for about 65% of the roughly 670 donors were used, and that subset was treated as a discovery cohort. Every discovery cohort repertoire had been produced on one sequencing platform. Both class I and class II loci were covered by HLA typing, at four-digit resolution. Typing coverage varied by locus: about 620-630 donors for A, B, C, DRB1 and DQB1; approximately 560 for DQA1; 600 to 610 for DPA1; more than 450 for DPB1. Roughly 5 DR-DQ haplotypes were handled as single units for association and clustering, since linkage in the cohort was strong. Across approximately 420 genotyped donors of the cohort, an average of roughly 200,000 unique TCR beta nucleotide sequences per donor were sequenced, and approximately 19% of those sequences were non-productive. General conclusions and limits of the study: When HLA alleles, especially DR and DQ, strongly co-occurred, TCR associations were difficult to assign to individual alleles. The study listed 150 to 200 TCR beta chains as associated with cytomegalovirus. A few of the identified cytomegalovirus-associated TCR beta chains were confirmed in vitro to be specific for cytomegalovirus antigens. The classifier was reported to diagnose cytomegalovirus status with high specificity and sensitivity in both the original cohort and the validation cohort. In a later analysis, several top co-occurrence clusters were reported to appear linked to parvovirus B19, influenza, CMV and Epstein-Barr virus. While some public TCRs were present in many individuals, most TCR sequences turned up only very rarely across donors. In a later analysis, HLA-associated TCR beta chains were found to be more clonally expanded and to have lower generation probabilities than equally common non-associated chains. Some IMGT-functional V segments, including TRBV6-2 and TRBV6-3, could not be distinguished by the 87-base-pair reads and were therefore excluded. Sequencing depth was assumed to be roughly uniform across donors in the presence/absence analyses, though that assumption may not hold. At a false discovery rate of 0.05, a later analysis linked about 17,000 TCR beta sequences to specific HLA alleles. A later genetic analysis reported fewer N-insertions in productive TCRs among donors in an Asian-associated ancestry cluster than the roughly 670-donor mean. CMV serostatus was the only immune exposure information available for the cohort. Linkage disequilibrium might explain the correlated functional status among segregating V segments, but an unknown experimental factor could not be excluded. Because counts were too low, some 17 rarely observed V segments, including chromosome 9 orphons, were excluded from the earlier analysis of roughly 580 of the donors. V-gene and J-gene trimming of TCR beta chains was associated with a missense DCLRE1C variant in a later genetic analysis, and the association was replicated in an independent cohort. Only TCR beta chains were sequenced in this cohort, and the absence of alpha or paired-chain data limited detectable features. A group of highly shared sequence variants was considered likely to be a technical artifact of the sequencing pipeline. According to a later analysis, TCR association rates differed among HLA loci, with DRB1 alleles showing the most associated TCRs and HLA-C alleles showing the fewest. A later analysis found that most CMV-associated TCR beta chains appeared HLA-restricted, with HLA associations seemingly driven largely by CMV exposure. A further reported finding was that TCR beta sequences accurately predicted the HLA-A and HLA-B alleles for most subjects in the first cohort. Because some donors lacked HLA typing at each locus, the association tests relied only on the typed subset. An earlier analysis of approximately 600 of the donors showed that most TCR beta V segments appeared in productive rearrangements either about 90% or about 30% of the time, which broadly matched IMGT annotations. According to the authors, the approach could potentially be generalized to other disease states and immunological phenotypes.

Libraries were constructed by the immunoSEQ multiplex PCR assay. A mixture of 60 forward primers for TCR Vbeta segments and 13 reverse primers for TCR Jbeta segments was used in the multiplex PCR. The CDR3 region of rearranged TCR beta genes was amplified from genomic DNA with a multiplex PCR assay. The Illumina HiSeq System was used to sequence the amplified TCR beta libraries as 87-base-pair reads. As for how the authors treated the data: Across the 600 to 700 repertoires, a later analysis counted 80 million or so unique TCR beta chains, some 11 million of which were shared by at least two donors. Raw reads were error-corrected and collapsed into unique sequences with a nearest-neighbor algorithm that merged closely related sequences to remove PCR and sequencing errors. To assign V, D and J gene segments, CDR3 sequences were aligned to IMGT reference sequences. For a sequence to be retained, a match of at least six nucleotides to both a V gene segment and a J gene segment was required. Rearrangements were classified as productive when the CDR3 lacked stop codons and remained in frame with V and J, and all other rearrangements were classified as non-productive. CDR3 was defined according to IMGT convention as the region running from the second conserved V-encoded cysteine to the conserved J-encoded phenylalanine. The earlier analysis of about 530 of the donors excluded any sequence lacking an unambiguous match to a single V gene segment. An earlier analysis of about 590 of the donors classified V segments as functional when productive rearrangements were above 56.7% and as segregating when the standard deviation between donors was above 5%. A statistical classification framework was developed to diagnose cytomegalovirus status using the catalog of TCR beta chain sequences. In a later analysis, V and J genes were assigned by comparing TCR nucleotide sequences against IMGT/GENE-DB human TR gene sequences. In a later analysis, CDR3 sequences and most-parsimonious VDJ recombination scenarios were assigned using the TCRdist pipeline. A later analysis defined each TCR beta chain by its CDR3 amino acid sequence plus V-gene family, and excluded reads lacking a unique V-gene family. In a later analysis, around 600 highly shared, low-generation-probability nucleotide sequences were removed to address suspected cross-contamination and a sequencing artifact. In a later analysis, a clonal expansion index was calculated for each public chain from normalized within-repertoire ranks of inferred template counts. In a later analysis, generation probabilities were computed with a VDJ recombination model fitted to out-of-frame rearrangements, and the resulting probabilities were checked against IGoR. A later analysis scored TCR-TCR, TCR-HLA and TCR-CMV co-occurrence with hypergeometric tests, applying a repertoire-size bias correction to TCR pairs. A later analysis estimated false discovery rates by permuting HLA or CMV assignments 20 times. In a later analysis, co-occurring TCRs were grouped using DBSCAN, with TCRdist sequence similarity added in when clustering inside HLA-allele-positive subsets. Repertoires with fewer than 30,000 or more than 120,000 public chains were left out of co-occurrence clustering, as were about 5 repertoires with anomalous nucleotide sharing. TCRdb provides this immuneACCESS table in a form limited to in-frame rearrangements. Some clones are lacking; in checked studies, under half of them reflect an unresolved V gene, and why the rest are absent is not known. Clone size and the V and J calls come from that table; the DNA yielded D and trimming. Across this sample there are around 140,000 clones, with approximately 84% seen only once. The top ten clones comprise 1.9% of the sample.

The germline V gene (reference sequence) provides CDR1 SEHNR and CDR2 FQNEAQ. CDR3 length: 10 amino acids, cysteine to phenylalanine. Only CDR3 DNA remains: 30 bases, in frame from the first base. V drops 8 bases and J drops 5 bases, leaving 6 bases in between. In total, roughly 670 healthy bone marrow donors made up the cohort. Cohort members were all nominally healthy when sampled, although unrecorded immune exposures were likely present. The donor tested CMV seronegative and was one of the 352 seronegative cohort members. Every donor gave a peripheral blood sample, and the peripheral blood mononuclear cells from that sample were used for TCR beta sequencing. Genomic DNA was extracted from the blood cell samples with the Qiagen DNeasy Blood Extraction Kit. Comment on this clone: Its binding antigen is unknown. Base qualities are missing; no much larger clone stands one base away.

Sequences were obtained from PBMCs. The chain is made from TRBV7-9 and TRBJ2-5; the D segment cannot be called with confidence. This clonotype was obtained from a woman aged 35 to 49 in good health and CMV-seronegative. The CDR3 in this case is CASVEETQYF. The DNA is TGTGCCAGCGTGGAGGAGACCCAGTACTTC.